The 19 T cell receptor beta chains below were found in one sample sequenced in a study of blood T cell repertoires in COVID-19. Measured with immunoSEQ multiplex PCR; TCRdb has only the in-frame clones, and not every one. This table holds approximately 500,000 clones, 88% found once. Sequenced material: PBMCs or T cells enriched from blood (not recorded which). The receptors originated from a middle-aged woman who had recovered from COVID-19.

V is TRBV19 and J is TRBJ1-5, with 10 nucleotides matching TRBD1. The length of the CDR3 is 16 residues. Germline CDR1 LNHDA, CDR2 SQIVND (reference sequence). Unmatched junction bases numbered 10, after V lost 6 bases and J lost 5 bases. CDR3 nucleotide sequence: TGTGCCAGTAGGGGGACAGGGGCCGAACTTTATCAGCCCCAGCATTTT. Its protein product is CASRGTGAELYQPQHF.

This clone occurred once. The rearrangement links TRBV2 to TRBJ1-4, with 10 positions matching TRBD1. The CDR3 runs 15 residues. The V segment lost 8 bases and the J segment 5 bases; nucleotides outside the gene matches: 8. CDR1 and CDR2 (germline): SNHLY, FYNNEI. DNA of the CDR3: TGTGCCAGCCGGAGAGGACAGGGGGTAAATGAAAAACTGTTTTTT. Protein sequence: CASRRGQGVNEKLFF.

The chain couples TRBV9 to TRBJ1-6; D is unclear. Germline values: CDR1 SGDLS, CDR2 YYNGEE. The CDR3 length is 16 residues. V lost 4 bases to trimming and J lost 0 bases, with 11 bases between them. CDR3 amino acids: CASSLRLSSYNSPLHF. Here the CDR3 DNA reads TGTGCCAGCAGCCTTCGACTTAGCTCCTATAATTCACCCCTCCACTTT.

The CDR3 DNA follows: TGTGCTAGTGGTCTCCAGGAAAGGGGCTACACCTTC. This encodes CASGLQERGYTF. V is TRBV12-5 and J is TRBJ1-2; D is ambiguous. The CDR3 sequence is 12 residues long. Germline values: CDR1 LGHNT, CDR2 FRNRAP. The V end was cut by 5 bases, the J end by 8 bases, with 12 bases between.

The rearrangement uses TRBV5-4 and TRBJ2-3; the D is unclear. The CDR3 sequence is 15 residues long. Trimming took 3 bases from V and 2 from J, leaving 13 bases between them. CDR1 is SGHNT, CDR2 YYREEE, per germline (reference sequence). The CDR3 region is CASSSKTTFTDTQYF. The CDR3 coding sequence is TGTGCCAGCAGCTCGAAAACTACCTTCACAGATACGCAGTATTTT.

V and J are TRBV24-1 and TRBJ2-1; D is undetermined. This CDR3 has 11 amino acids. Trimming took 5 bases from V and 7 from J, leaving 5 bases between them. CDR1 is KGHDR, CDR2 SFDVKD, per germline. CDR3 amino acids: CATSALNEQFF. CDR3 DNA sequence: TGTGCCACCAGTGCCCTGAATGAGCAGTTCTTC.

The V call is TRBV7-9, the J call TRBJ1-4; D ambiguous. Trimming took off 3 bases at V and 4 bases at J, with 9 bases between the two ends. The CDR3 runs 14 residues. Per germline, CDR1 SEHNR and CDR2 FQNEAQ (reference sequence). The CDR3 DNA sequence: TGTGCCAGCAGCTTCGGGAGCGTTAATGAAAAACTGTTTTTT. Translating it yields CASSFGSVNEKLFF.

The chain combines TRBV12-3 or TRBV12-4 with TRBJ2-7; no clear D. The CDR3 totals 12 residues. Deletions cut 1 base from V and 3 bases from J, with 4 bases between. In DNA form, the CDR3 reads TGTGCCAGCAGTTTAGACAGCTACGAGCAGTACTTC. This codes for CASSLDSYEQYF.

The CDR3 region is CASSFGLALSYEQYF. CDR3 coding DNA: TGCGCCAGCAGCTTTGGACTAGCGCTCTCCTACGAGCAGTACTTC. V is TRBV5-1 and J is TRBJ2-7; 9 nucleotides line up with TRBD2. This CDR3 contains 15 residues. V was pared by 2 bases and J by 0 bases, with 3 bases of the junction left unmatched. Germline V lookup: CDR1 SGHRS, CDR2 YFSETQ.

The chain is built from TRBV6-2 or TRBV6-3 and TRBJ2-7; TRBD2 matches 9 bases. The V gene end was trimmed by 2 bases and the J gene end by 3 bases; junction bases not matched to a gene: 11. The V gene's germline CDR1 is MNHEY and CDR2 SVGEGT. CDR3 length: 17 residues. CDR3 amino acids: CASSYRFRASGNYEQYF. The DNA for the CDR3 is TGTGCCAGCAGTTACCGGTTCCGGGCTAGCGGGAACTACGAGCAGTACTTC.

The chain is built from TRBV29-1 and TRBJ2-7, with 9 nucleotides matching TRBD1. Losses at the gene ends were 5 bases for V and 2 bases for J; bases not matched to a gene: 4. The V gene's germline CDR1 is SQVTM and CDR2 ANQGSEA. This CDR3 has 13 residues. The chain's CDR3 is CSVFGTGTYEQYF. The CDR3, as DNA: TGCAGCGTTTTCGGGACAGGGACCTACGAGCAGTACTTC.

V usage is TRBV11-2 and J usage is TRBJ2-2; 8 nucleotides agree with TRBD1. This CDR3 is 19 amino acids long. The J segment lost 1 base and the V segment lost 3 bases, leaving 13 bases of the junction unmatched. CDR1 and CDR2 (germline): SGHAT, FQNNGV. CDR3 amino acids: CASSFRPPGGTGNTGELFF. In nucleotides, the CDR3 is TGTGCCAGCAGCTTTCGACCCCCCGGCGGGACAGGGAACACCGGGGAGCTGTTTTTT.

This chain connects TRBV4-3 to TRBJ2-1, with 8 bases that match TRBD1. The CDR3 runs 14 residues. V trimming: 2 bases; J trimming: 12 bases; junction bases outside the gene matches: 9. Germline loops: CDR1 LGHNA, CDR2 YSLEER. CDR3 sequence reads: CASSQRGQGGSQFF. Here the CDR3 DNA reads TGCGCCAGCAGCCAACGAGGACAGGGTGGATCGCAGTTCTTC.

In its sample, this clone was seen a few times. The sample holds other DNA sequences that translate to the same CDR3. The rearrangement uses TRBV5-8 and TRBJ1-1, with a tentative D call TRBD1 (5 bases). V dropped 0 bases and J dropped 3 bases, with 9 bases sitting between them. Germline V CDR1 and CDR2: SGHTS, YDEGEE. The CDR3 length is 14 residues. The CDR3 nucleotides read TGTGCCAGCAGCTTGGATGACAGAGACACTGAAGCTTTCTTT. Translating it yields CASSLDDRDTEAFF.

The chain couples TRBV7-9 to TRBJ1-3; no clear D gene. The CDR3 is 14 amino acids. Between the trimmed V and J ends, which lost 5 bases and 0 bases, there was a span of 8 bases. Germline assignment: CDR1 SEHNR and CDR2 FQNEAQ (reference sequence). The CDR3 region has the DNA TGTGCCAGCAGCCGTGAGATCTCTGGAAACACCATATATTTT. It specifies CASSREISGNTIYF.

Written as DNA, the CDR3 is TGTGCCAGTACCTACAGGGGGGATGGCTACACCTTC. It codes for CASTYRGDGYTF. This chain connects TRBV19 to TRBJ1-2; 8 bases fit TRBD1. V lost 7 bases and J lost 6; bases outside the gene matches: 4. From germline, CDR1 is LNHDA and CDR2 SQIVND (reference sequence). The CDR3 totals 12 residues.

This chain uses TRBV28 with TRBJ1-1, with TRBD1 as a possible D gene (5 bases). Germline assignment: CDR1 MDHEN and CDR2 SYDVKM. CDR3 length equals 16 residues. V dropped 7 bases and J dropped 1 base, with 19 bases sitting between them. The CDR3 region is CASTARVGQRNTEAFF. As DNA, the CDR3 is TGTGCCAGCACCGCCCGTGTAGGACAACGGAACACTGAAGCTTTCTTT.

This chain joins TRBV2 and TRBJ2-5; D is uncertain. Germline V gene data show CDR1 as SNHLY and CDR2 as FYNNEI. The germline V and J ends were trimmed by 5 bases and 3 bases, with 10 bases remaining between them. This CDR3 is 13 amino acids long. The CDR3 DNA is TGTGCCAGCAGTACCGGTACAGAAGAGACCCAGTACTTC. Translated: CASSTGTEETQYF. Full variable domain (remainder filled in from reference TRBV2 and TRBJ2-5): EPEVTQTPSHQVTQMGQEVILRCVPISNHLYFYWYRQILGQKVEFLVSFYNNEISEKSEIFDDQFSVERPDGSNFTLKIRSTKLEDSAMYFCASSTGTEETQYFGPGTRLLVL.

Comments on this clone: The same CDR3 also results from other DNA sequences found in this sample. This CDR3 is CASSPGLAGAYEQYF. DNA for the CDR3: TGTGCCAGCAGTCCAGGACTAGCGGGGGCCTACGAGCAGTACTTC. This rearrangement joins TRBV2 to TRBJ2-7, with 13 nucleotides matching TRBD2. V shed 5 bases and J 2 bases; nucleotides not matched to a gene: 3. Looked up from germline, CDR1 is SNHLY and CDR2 is FYNNEI. This CDR3 spans 15 amino acids.